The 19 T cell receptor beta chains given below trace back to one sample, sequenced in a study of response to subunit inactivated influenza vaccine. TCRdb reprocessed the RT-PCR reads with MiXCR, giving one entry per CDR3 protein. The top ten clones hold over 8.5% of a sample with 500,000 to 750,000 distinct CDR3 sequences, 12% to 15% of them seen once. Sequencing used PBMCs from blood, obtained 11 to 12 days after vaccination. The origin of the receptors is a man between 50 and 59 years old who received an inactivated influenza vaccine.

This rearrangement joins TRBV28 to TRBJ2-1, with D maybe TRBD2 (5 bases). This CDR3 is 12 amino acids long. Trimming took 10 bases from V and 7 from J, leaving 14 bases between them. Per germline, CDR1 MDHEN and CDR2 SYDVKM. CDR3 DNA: TGTGCCACTTTACCAGGCGGGAATGAGCAGTTCTTC. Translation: CATLPGGNEQFF.

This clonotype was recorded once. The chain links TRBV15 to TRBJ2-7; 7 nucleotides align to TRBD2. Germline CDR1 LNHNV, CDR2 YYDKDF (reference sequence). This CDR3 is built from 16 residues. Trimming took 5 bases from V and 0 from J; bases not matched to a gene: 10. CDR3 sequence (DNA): TGTGCCACCAGCGGGGAGGGAGTCCACCCCTCCTACGAGCAGTACTTC. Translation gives CATSGEGVHPSYEQYF. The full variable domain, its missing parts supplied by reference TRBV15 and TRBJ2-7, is DAMVIQNPRYQVTQFGKPVTLSCSQTLNHNVMYWYQQKSSQAPKLLFHYYDKDFNNEADTPDNFQSRRPNTSFCFLDIRSPGLGDTAMYLCATSGEGVHPSYEQYFGPGTRLTVT.

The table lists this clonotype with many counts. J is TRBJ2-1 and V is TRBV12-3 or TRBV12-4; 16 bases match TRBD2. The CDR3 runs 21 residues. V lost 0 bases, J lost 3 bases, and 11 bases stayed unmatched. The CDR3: CASSLATGGLAGGVGYNEQFF. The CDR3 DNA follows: TGTGCCAGCAGTTTAGCGACCGGGGGACTAGCGGGAGGGGTAGGCTACAATGAGCAGTTCTTC.

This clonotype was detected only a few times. CDR3 coding DNA: TGTGCCACCGCTGCCGGACCGGGGGACTACAATGAGCAGTTCTTC. Protein: CATAAGPGDYNEQFF. V gene TRBV2 combines with J gene TRBJ2-1; tentatively, D is TRBD2 (6 bases). V lost 10 bases and J lost 3, with 19 bases in between. Germline values: CDR1 SNHLY, CDR2 FYNNEI. This CDR3 has 15 amino acids.

The CDR3 sequence: CASSLSGWGDTQYF. Here the CDR3 DNA reads TGCGCCAGCAGCTTGTCGGGGTGGGGAGATACGCAGTATTTT. V is TRBV5-1 and J is TRBJ2-3; a weak D match, TRBD2 (5 bases). Germline assignment: CDR1 SGHRS and CDR2 YFSETQ. Trimming shortened V by 1 base and J by 5 bases, and 11 bases separated the two germline ends. This CDR3 has 14 residues. Supplemented by reference TRBV5-1 and TRBJ2-3, the full variable domain reads KAGVTQTPRYLIKTRGQQVTLSCSPISGHRSVSWYQQTPGQGLQFLFEYFSETQRNKGNFPGRFSGRQFSNSRSEMNVSTLELGDSALYLCASSLSGWGDTQYFGPGTRLTVL.

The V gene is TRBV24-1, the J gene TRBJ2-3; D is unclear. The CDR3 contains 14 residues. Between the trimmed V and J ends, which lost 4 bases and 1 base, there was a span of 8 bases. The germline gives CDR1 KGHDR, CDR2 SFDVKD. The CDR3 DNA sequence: TGTGCCACCAGTGACGAGTCTCGCACAGATACGCAGTATTTT. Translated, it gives CATSDESRTDTQYF.

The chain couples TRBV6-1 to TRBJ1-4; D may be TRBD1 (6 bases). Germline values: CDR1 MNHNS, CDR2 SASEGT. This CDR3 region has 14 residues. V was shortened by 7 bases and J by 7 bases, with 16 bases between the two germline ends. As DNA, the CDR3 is TGTGCCAGCAAAGGAGGGGGGACGGCTGAAAAACTGTTTTTT. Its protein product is CASKGGGTAEKLFF.

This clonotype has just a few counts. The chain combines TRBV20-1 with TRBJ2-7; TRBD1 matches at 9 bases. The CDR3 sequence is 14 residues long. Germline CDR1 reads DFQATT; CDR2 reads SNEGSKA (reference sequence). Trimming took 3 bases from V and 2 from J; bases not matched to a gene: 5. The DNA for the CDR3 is TGCAGTGCTAGCCCGGGACAGGGTGCCTACGAGCAGTACTTC. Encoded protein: CSASPGQGAYEQYF.

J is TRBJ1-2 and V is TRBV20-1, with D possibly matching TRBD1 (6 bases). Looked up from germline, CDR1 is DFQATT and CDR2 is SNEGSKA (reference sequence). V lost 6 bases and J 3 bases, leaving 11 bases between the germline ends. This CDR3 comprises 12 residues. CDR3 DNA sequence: TGCAGTGCCACGGGGGCGGACTATGGCTACACCTTC. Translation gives CSATGADYGYTF.

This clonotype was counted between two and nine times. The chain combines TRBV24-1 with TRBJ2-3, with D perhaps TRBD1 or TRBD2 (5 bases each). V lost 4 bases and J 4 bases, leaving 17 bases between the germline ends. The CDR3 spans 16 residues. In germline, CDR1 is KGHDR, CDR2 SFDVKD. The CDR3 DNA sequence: TGTGCCACCAGTGACCCGGGGACCGGTTGGGCAGATACGCAGTATTTT. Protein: CATSDPGTGWADTQYF.

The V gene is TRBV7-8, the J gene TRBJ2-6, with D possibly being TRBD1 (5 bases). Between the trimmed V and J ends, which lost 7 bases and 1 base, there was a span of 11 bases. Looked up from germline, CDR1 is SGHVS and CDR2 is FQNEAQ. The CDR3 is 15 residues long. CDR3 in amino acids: CASTLRTSGANVLTF. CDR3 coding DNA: TGTGCCAGCACCCTGCGGACATCTGGGGCCAACGTCCTGACTTTC.

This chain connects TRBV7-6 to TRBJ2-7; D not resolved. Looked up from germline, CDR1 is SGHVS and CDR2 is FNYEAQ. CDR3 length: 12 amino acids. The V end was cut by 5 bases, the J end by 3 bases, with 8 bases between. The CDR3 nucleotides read TGTGCCAGCAGCCAGGTCCACTACGAGCAGTACTTC. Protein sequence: CASSQVHYEQYF.

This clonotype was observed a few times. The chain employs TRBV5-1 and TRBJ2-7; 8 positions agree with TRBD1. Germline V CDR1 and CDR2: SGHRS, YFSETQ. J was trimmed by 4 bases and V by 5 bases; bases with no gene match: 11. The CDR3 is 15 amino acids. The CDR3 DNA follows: TGCGCCAGCAGTTATGGACAGGGTGGCATTTACGAGCAGTACTTC. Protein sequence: CASSYGQGGIYEQYF. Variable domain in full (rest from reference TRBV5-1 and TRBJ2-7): KAGVTQTPRYLIKTRGQQVTLSCSPISGHRSVSWYQQTPGQGLQFLFEYFSETQRNKGNFPGRFSGRQFSNSRSEMNVSTLELGDSALYLCASSYGQGGIYEQYFGPGTRLTVT.

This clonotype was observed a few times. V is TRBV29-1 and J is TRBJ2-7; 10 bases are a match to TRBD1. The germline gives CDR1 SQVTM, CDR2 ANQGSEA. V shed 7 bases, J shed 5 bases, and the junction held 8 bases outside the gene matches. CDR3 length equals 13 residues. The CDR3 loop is CSAATGGVNEQYF. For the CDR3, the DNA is TGCAGCGCCGCGACAGGGGGCGTGAACGAGCAGTACTTC.

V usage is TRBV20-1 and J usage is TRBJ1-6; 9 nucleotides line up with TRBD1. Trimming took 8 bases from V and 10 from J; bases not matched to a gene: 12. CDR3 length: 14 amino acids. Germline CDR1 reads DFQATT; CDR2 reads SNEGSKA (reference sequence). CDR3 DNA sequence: TGCAGTCGATCCGGGACAGGGACTTCGTCACCCCTCCACTTT. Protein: CSRSGTGTSSPLHF.

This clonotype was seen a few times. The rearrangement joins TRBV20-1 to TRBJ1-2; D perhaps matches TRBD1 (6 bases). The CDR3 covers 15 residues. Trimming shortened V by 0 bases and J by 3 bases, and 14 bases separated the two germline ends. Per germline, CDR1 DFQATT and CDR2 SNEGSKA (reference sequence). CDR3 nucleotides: TGCAGTGCTAGAGATAGAAGGGGGGATCACTATGGCTACACCTTC. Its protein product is CSARDRRGDHYGYTF.

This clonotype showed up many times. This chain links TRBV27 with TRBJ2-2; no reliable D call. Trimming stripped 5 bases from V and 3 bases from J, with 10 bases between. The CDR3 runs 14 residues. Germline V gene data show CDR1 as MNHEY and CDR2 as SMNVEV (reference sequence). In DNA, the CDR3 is TGTGCCAGCAGTCCGCAGCGAGACACCGGGGAGCTGTTTTTT. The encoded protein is CASSPQRDTGELFF.

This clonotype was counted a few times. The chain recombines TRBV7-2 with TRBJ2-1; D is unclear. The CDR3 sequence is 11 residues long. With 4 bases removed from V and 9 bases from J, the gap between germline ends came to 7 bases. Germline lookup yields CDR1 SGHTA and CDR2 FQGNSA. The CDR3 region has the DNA TGTGCCAGCAGCTACCAAAGTGAGCAGTTCTTC. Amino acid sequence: CASSYQSEQFF.

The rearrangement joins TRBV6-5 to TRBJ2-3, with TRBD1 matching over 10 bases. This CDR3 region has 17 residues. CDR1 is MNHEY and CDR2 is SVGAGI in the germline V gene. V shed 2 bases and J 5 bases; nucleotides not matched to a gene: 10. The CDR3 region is CASSYTVGTGDEDTQYF. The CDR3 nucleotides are TGTGCCAGCAGTTACACCGTAGGGACAGGGGACGAAGATACGCAGTATTTT.